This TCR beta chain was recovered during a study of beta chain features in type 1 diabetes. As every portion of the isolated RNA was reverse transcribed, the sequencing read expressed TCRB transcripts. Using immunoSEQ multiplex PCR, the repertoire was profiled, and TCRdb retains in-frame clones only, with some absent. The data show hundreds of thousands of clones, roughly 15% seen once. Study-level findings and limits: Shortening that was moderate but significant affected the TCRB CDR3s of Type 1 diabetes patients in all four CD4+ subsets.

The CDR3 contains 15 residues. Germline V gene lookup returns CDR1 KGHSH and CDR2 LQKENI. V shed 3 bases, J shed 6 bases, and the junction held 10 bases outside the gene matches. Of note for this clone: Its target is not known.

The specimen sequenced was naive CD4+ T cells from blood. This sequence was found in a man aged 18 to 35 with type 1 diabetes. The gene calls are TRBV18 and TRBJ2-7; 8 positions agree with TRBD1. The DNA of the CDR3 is TGTGCCAGCTCACCGCCGACAGGGGTATCTAGCGAGCAGTACTTC. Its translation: CASSPPTGVSSEQYF.